This T cell receptor beta chain emerged from a study of radiotherapy plus CTLA-4 blockade in lung cancer. Overall study: For approximately 17% of patients, objective responses occurred, and just over 30% had disease control.

Profiling relied on immunoSEQ multiplex PCR, and the TCRdb table lists in-frame clones only, not all of them. The table lists some 110,000 clones, roughly 80% of them singletons. Comments on this clone: Its target is unknown.

Study-wide results and caveats: Interferon-beta, together with early blood T cell clone dynamics, reportedly best predicted response. TCR clones from tumors expanded in blood after radiotherapy plus ipilimumab.

Germline V gene data show CDR1 as SGDLS and CDR2 as YYNGEE. V was trimmed by 3 bases and J by 2 bases, leaving 12 bases between them. This CDR3 is 16 amino acids long. This chain uses TRBV9 with TRBJ1-6, with TRBD1 as a possible D gene (5 bases). The sample was peripheral blood, taken from a patient treated with radiotherapy plus ipilimumab. The clonotype originates from a human donor with non-small cell lung cancer that progressed on radiotherapy plus ipilimumab. Some clones in this sample may be carry-over from other donors' samples. The CDR3 protein is CASSARGSTYNSPLHF. DNA for the CDR3: TGTGCCAGCAGCGCCCGGGGGAGCACCTATAATTCACCCCTCCACTTT.